Listed below are T cell receptor beta chains from one sample, sequenced in a study of patients and donors after allogeneic stem cell transplantation. TCRdb re-called the RT-PCR reads through MiXCR, storing one row per CDR3 protein. Among about 960,000 distinct CDR3 sequences, roughly 18% were seen once, and the ten largest hold 5% to 7.5%. Sequencing input: blood, either unsorted or a sorted T cell fraction (not recorded which). All receptors come from a human donor who was either an allogeneic HSCT recipient or a stem cell or donor lymphocyte infusion donor (not recorded which). It is not recorded whose cells these are; they may come from a transplant donor. The CDR3 runs from the conserved cysteine through the conserved F or W. The order of the fields is CDR3 protein, CDR3 DNA, clone size, D gene, J gene, V gene, CDR3 length. The D gene is left open where the match is weak. The size entry is marked missing in some rows and otherwise reads once, few, many or a size class.

CDR3aa: CASSPLAGGRTDTQYF; CDR3nt: TGTGCCAGCAGTCCACTAGCGGGGGGGCGCACAGATACGCAGTATTTT; abundance: many; d_gene: TRBD2; j_gene: TRBJ2-3; v_gene: TRBV12-3/TRBV12-4; len: 16
CDR3aa: CASSQEGLASDTQYF; CDR3nt: TGCGCCAGCAGCCAAGAGGGACTAGCATCCGATACGCAGTATTTT; abundance: NA; d_gene: TRBD2; j_gene: TRBJ2-3; v_gene: TRBV4-1; len: 15
CDR3aa: CASSYDRGGNTEAFF; CDR3nt: TGTGCCAGCAGTTACGACAGGGGGGGGAACACTGAAGCTTTCTTT; abundance: few; d_gene: TRBD1; j_gene: TRBJ1-1; v_gene: TRBV6-5; len: 15
CDR3aa: CASRLAGAPTDTQYF; CDR3nt: TGTGCCAGCAGATTAGCGGGGGCTCCCACAGATACGCAGTATTTT; abundance: NA; d_gene: TRBD2; j_gene: TRBJ2-3; v_gene: TRBV9; len: 15
CDR3aa: CSAREGQARGEQYF; CDR3nt: TGCAGTGCTAGAGAGGGACAGGCCCGGGGGGAGCAGTACTTC; abundance: few; d_gene: TRBD1; j_gene: TRBJ2-7; v_gene: TRBV20-1; len: 14
CDR3aa: CASSIARHSYNEQFF; CDR3nt: TGTGCCAGTAGTATAGCCAGGCACTCCTACAATGAGCAGTTCTTC; abundance: few; d_gene: NA; j_gene: TRBJ2-1; v_gene: TRBV19; len: 15
CDR3aa: CASSPGLAGGPLKNIQYF; CDR3nt: TGTGCCAGCAGCCCTGGACTAGCGGGGGGGCCGCTGAAAAACATTCAGTACTTC; abundance: NA; d_gene: TRBD2; j_gene: TRBJ2-4; v_gene: TRBV11-1; len: 18
CDR3aa: CASSLVPTSYEQYF; CDR3nt: TGTGCCAGCAGCTTAGTCCCCACGTCCTACGAGCAGTACTTC; abundance: NA; d_gene: NA; j_gene: TRBJ2-7; v_gene: TRBV7-8; len: 14
CDR3aa: CASGPQGHEQYF; CDR3nt: TGTGCCAGCGGACCCCAGGGTCACGAGCAGTACTTC; abundance: few; d_gene: NA; j_gene: TRBJ2-7; v_gene: TRBV6-2/TRBV6-3; len: 12
CDR3aa: CASSPSQIRHGYTF; CDR3nt: TGTGCCAGCTCACCAAGCCAAATTCGTCATGGCTACACCTTC; abundance: NA; d_gene: NA; j_gene: TRBJ1-2; v_gene: TRBV18; len: 14
CDR3aa: CSARPSSETQYF; CDR3nt: TGCAGTGCTAGGCCTAGTAGTGAGACCCAGTACTTC; abundance: NA; d_gene: NA; j_gene: TRBJ2-5; v_gene: TRBV20-1; len: 12
CDR3aa: CASSGGGQGNTEAFF; CDR3nt: TGTGCCAGCAGCGGGGGGGGACAGGGGAACACTGAAGCTTTCTTT; abundance: NA; d_gene: TRBD1; j_gene: TRBJ1-1; v_gene: TRBV9; len: 15
CDR3aa: CASSVVGGLPNYEQYF; CDR3nt: TGTGCCAGCAGCGTAGTGGGCGGGCTGCCTAACTACGAGCAGTACTTC; abundance: few; d_gene: NA; j_gene: TRBJ2-7; v_gene: TRBV9; len: 16
CDR3aa: CASSYGPGLAVGETQYF; CDR3nt: TGTGCCAGCAGTTACGGACCGGGACTAGCGGTCGGGGAGACCCAGTACTTC; abundance: NA; d_gene: TRBD2; j_gene: TRBJ2-5; v_gene: TRBV6-5; len: 17
CDR3aa: CSVEGLASYEQYF; CDR3nt: TGCAGCGTTGAGGGACTTGCTTCCTACGAGCAGTACTTC; abundance: NA; d_gene: NA; j_gene: TRBJ2-7; v_gene: TRBV29-1; len: 13
CDR3aa: CASSYWLAGSGEQYF; CDR3nt: TGTGCCAGCAGTTACTGGCTAGCGGGTTCGGGCGAGCAGTACTTC; abundance: NA; d_gene: TRBD2; j_gene: TRBJ2-7; v_gene: TRBV6-2/TRBV6-3; len: 15
CDR3aa: CASSRLDIYYEQYF; CDR3nt: TGTGCCAGCAGCCGACTTGACATTTACTACGAGCAGTACTTC; abundance: NA; d_gene: NA; j_gene: TRBJ2-7; v_gene: TRBV14; len: 14
CDR3aa: CSARETVNYGYTF; CDR3nt: TGCAGTGCTAGGGAGACAGTAAACTATGGCTACACCTTC; abundance: NA; d_gene: NA; j_gene: TRBJ1-2; v_gene: TRBV20-1; len: 13
CDR3aa: CASSLSRTTMNTEAFF; CDR3nt: TGTGCCAGCAGCTTATCTAGGACCACCATGAACACTGAAGCTTTCTTT; abundance: few; d_gene: NA; j_gene: TRBJ1-1; v_gene: TRBV7-9; len: 16
CDR3aa: CASTPGVTGELFF; CDR3nt: TGTGCCAGCACCCCAGGGGTAACCGGGGAGCTGTTTTTT; abundance: NA; d_gene: NA; j_gene: TRBJ2-2; v_gene: TRBV6-2/TRBV6-3; len: 13
CDR3aa: CASSLELAGAKGEQFF; CDR3nt: TGTGCCAGCAGCTTGGAACTAGCGGGGGCCAAAGGTGAGCAGTTCTTC; abundance: few; d_gene: TRBD2; j_gene: TRBJ2-1; v_gene: TRBV5-6; len: 16
CDR3aa: CASSLTGQGQNIQYF; CDR3nt: TGTGCCAGCAGCTTAACAGGCCAGGGCCAAAACATTCAGTACTTC; abundance: NA; d_gene: NA; j_gene: TRBJ2-4; v_gene: TRBV7-3; len: 15
CDR3aa: CASSLAGRQAFF; CDR3nt: TGTGCCAGCAGCTTAGCAGGGCGGCAAGCTTTCTTT; abundance: NA; d_gene: NA; j_gene: TRBJ1-1; v_gene: TRBV7-9; len: 12
CDR3aa: CASRFTGIQQPQHF; CDR3nt: TGTGCCAGCCGCTTTACAGGAATCCAACAGCCCCAGCATTTT; abundance: NA; d_gene: NA; j_gene: TRBJ1-5; v_gene: TRBV2; len: 14
CDR3aa: CSAIPGLKISNQPQHF; CDR3nt: TGCAGTGCTATACCGGGACTCAAGATTAGCAATCAGCCCCAGCATTTT; abundance: few; d_gene: NA; j_gene: TRBJ1-5; v_gene: TRBV20-1; len: 16
CDR3aa: CAWSVRTSDEQYF; CDR3nt: TGTGCCTGGAGTGTACGCACTAGCGACGAGCAGTACTTC; abundance: NA; d_gene: TRBD2; j_gene: TRBJ2-7; v_gene: TRBV30; len: 13
CDR3aa: CSAPQPGQGTDTQYF; CDR3nt: TGCAGTGCCCCCCAACCGGGACAGGGCACCGATACGCAGTATTTT; abundance: NA; d_gene: TRBD1; j_gene: TRBJ2-3; v_gene: TRBV20-1; len: 15
CDR3aa: CASSQGTGEQETQYF; CDR3nt: TGCGCCAGCAGCCAAGGGACAGGAGAACAAGAGACCCAGTACTTC; abundance: few; d_gene: TRBD1; j_gene: TRBJ2-5; v_gene: TRBV4-3; len: 15
CDR3aa: CASSASGSSGNTIYF; CDR3nt: TGTGCCAGCAGCGCCAGCGGATCCTCTGGAAACACCATATATTTT; abundance: few; d_gene: NA; j_gene: TRBJ1-3; v_gene: TRBV9; len: 15
CDR3aa: CATSRDRGSADKNIQYF; CDR3nt: TGTGCCACCAGCAGAGATAGAGGTAGCGCAGACAAAAACATTCAGTACTTC; abundance: few; d_gene: NA; j_gene: TRBJ2-4; v_gene: TRBV15; len: 17
CDR3aa: CSARESLTGSSYEQYF; CDR3nt: TGCAGTGCTAGAGAAAGCCTTACAGGGAGTTCCTACGAGCAGTACTTC; abundance: NA; d_gene: NA; j_gene: TRBJ2-7; v_gene: TRBV20-1; len: 16
CDR3aa: CASSLVRSGANVLTF; CDR3nt: TGCGCCAGCAGCTTGGTACGATCTGGGGCCAACGTCCTGACTTTC; abundance: many; d_gene: NA; j_gene: TRBJ2-6; v_gene: TRBV5-1; len: 15
CDR3aa: CASSHLQGGYGYTF; CDR3nt: TGTGCCAGCAGCCATCTTCAGGGCGGGTATGGCTACACCTTC; abundance: few; d_gene: NA; j_gene: TRBJ1-2; v_gene: TRBV12-3/TRBV12-4; len: 14
CDR3aa: CASSPRGTSYNEQFF; CDR3nt: TGTGCCAGCTCACCACGAGGGACATCCTACAATGAGCAGTTCTTC; abundance: NA; d_gene: NA; j_gene: TRBJ2-1; v_gene: TRBV18; len: 15
CDR3aa: CASSETPPGTFREKLFF; CDR3nt: TGTGCCAGCAGTGAAACCCCTCCCGGGACCTTTCGTGAAAAACTGTTTTTT; abundance: NA; d_gene: NA; j_gene: TRBJ1-4; v_gene: TRBV25-1; len: 17
CDR3aa: CSAREVDRGPYGYTF; CDR3nt: TGCAGTGCTAGAGAAGTGGACAGGGGACCCTATGGCTACACCTTC; abundance: NA; d_gene: TRBD1; j_gene: TRBJ1-2; v_gene: TRBV20-1; len: 15
CDR3aa: CAIGTEPNYGYTF; CDR3nt: TGTGCCATCGGGACAGAGCCTAACTATGGCTACACCTTC; abundance: NA; d_gene: TRBD1; j_gene: TRBJ1-2; v_gene: TRBV6-6; len: 13
CDR3aa: CASSQDGAGTEAFF; CDR3nt: TGCGCCAGCAGCCAAGATGGTGCGGGAACTGAAGCTTTCTTT; abundance: many; d_gene: NA; j_gene: TRBJ1-1; v_gene: TRBV4-3; len: 14
CDR3aa: CSASPRRGQGWQPQHF; CDR3nt: TGCAGTGCTAGCCCCCGACGGGGACAGGGTTGGCAGCCCCAGCATTTT; abundance: NA; d_gene: TRBD1; j_gene: TRBJ1-5; v_gene: TRBV20-1; len: 16
CDR3aa: CASSKDREGTGELFF; CDR3nt: TGTGCCAGCAGCAAAGACAGGGAGGGGACCGGGGAGCTGTTTTTT; abundance: NA; d_gene: NA; j_gene: TRBJ2-2; v_gene: TRBV7-9; len: 15
CDR3aa: CSVGGRSIGELFF; CDR3nt: TGCAGCGTTGGGGGGAGGTCGATCGGGGAGCTGTTTTTT; abundance: many; d_gene: NA; j_gene: TRBJ2-2; v_gene: TRBV29-1; len: 13
CDR3aa: CASSQNMGNGYTF; CDR3nt: TGTGCCAGCAGCCAGAACATGGGCAATGGCTACACCTTC; abundance: few; d_gene: NA; j_gene: TRBJ1-2; v_gene: TRBV5-5; len: 13